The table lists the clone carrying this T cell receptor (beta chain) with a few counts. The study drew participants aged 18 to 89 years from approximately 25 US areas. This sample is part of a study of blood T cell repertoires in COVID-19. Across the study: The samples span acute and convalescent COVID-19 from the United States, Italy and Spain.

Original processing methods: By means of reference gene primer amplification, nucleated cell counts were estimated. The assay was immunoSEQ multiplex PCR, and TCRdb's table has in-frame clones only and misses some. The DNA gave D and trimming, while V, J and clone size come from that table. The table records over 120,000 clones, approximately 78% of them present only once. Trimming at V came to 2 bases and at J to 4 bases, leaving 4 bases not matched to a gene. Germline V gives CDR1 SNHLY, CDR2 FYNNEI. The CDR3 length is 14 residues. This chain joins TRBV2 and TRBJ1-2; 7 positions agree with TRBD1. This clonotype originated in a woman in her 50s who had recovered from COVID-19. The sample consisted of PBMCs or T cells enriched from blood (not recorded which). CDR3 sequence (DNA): TGTGCCAGCAGTGAACGGGACAGCATCTATGGCTACACCTTC. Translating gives CASSERDSIYGYTF.